Given below is one TCR beta chain in context. This record belongs to a study of T cells in Graves' hyperthyroidism and ophthalmopathy. Study-wide context: Upon initial diagnosis and before any treatment, peripheral blood was collected.

The germline gives CDR1 LNHDA, CDR2 SQIVND (reference sequence). Trimming removed 1 base at V and 2 bases at J, with 7 bases between. This CDR3 contains 14 residues. The study left out patients who had uncontrolled infection, other autoimmune disease, pregnancy or lactation. Researchers took RNA transcripts and amplified the TCR beta CDR3 regions from them. TCR CDR3 underwent first-round RT-PCR with the HTBI primer set. Each CDR3 protein is one row after TCRdb ran MiXCR on the multiplex PCR reads. The data contain fewer than 500,000 distinct CDR3 sequences, roughly 13% of them seen just once; the ten biggest clones take up around 20%.

The TCR originated in a man younger than 40 with Graves' hyperthyroidism that later progressed to Graves' ophthalmopathy. The J gene is TRBJ2-3, the V gene TRBV19; D is ambiguous. Sequencing was performed on blood. The CDR3 here is CASSIGPPTDTQYF. The DNA of the CDR3 is TGTGCCAGTAGTATAGGACCACCCACAGATACGCAGTATTTT.